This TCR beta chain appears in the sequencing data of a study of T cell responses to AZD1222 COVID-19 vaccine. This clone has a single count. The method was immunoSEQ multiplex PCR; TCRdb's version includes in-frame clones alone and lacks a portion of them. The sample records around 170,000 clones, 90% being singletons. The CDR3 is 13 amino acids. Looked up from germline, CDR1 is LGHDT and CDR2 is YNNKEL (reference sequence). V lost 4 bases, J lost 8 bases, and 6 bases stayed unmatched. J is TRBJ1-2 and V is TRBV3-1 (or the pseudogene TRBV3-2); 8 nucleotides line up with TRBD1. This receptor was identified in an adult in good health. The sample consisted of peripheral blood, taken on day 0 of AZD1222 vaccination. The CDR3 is CASSPPGGGGYTF. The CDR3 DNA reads TGTGCCAGCAGCCCACCAGGGGGCGGGGGCTACACCTTC.